The 18 T cell receptor beta chains presented below share a single source sample, sequenced in a study of cytomegalovirus exposure and HLA in healthy donors. The PCR made use of 60 Vbeta and 13 Jbeta primers. Libraries were prepared by immunoSEQ multiplex PCR; TCRdb keeps only in-frame clonotypes and omits some of them. Among approximately 200,000 clones listed, roughly 85% were seen once. The sample comprised PBMCs. These receptors were taken from a woman in her thirties in good health and CMV-seropositive.

This chain joins TRBV2 and TRBJ2-7, with 7 nucleotides matching TRBD1. Germline V CDR1 and CDR2: SNHLY, FYNNEI. This CDR3 has 14 amino acids. After removal of 4 bases from V and 2 bases from J, the junction contained 5 bases not matched to a gene. As DNA, the CDR3 is TGTGCCAGCAGTGGGGGGACAGTGACCTACGAGCAGTACTTC. As protein: CASSGGTVTYEQYF.

The chain joins TRBV6-5 to TRBJ1-3; TRBD1 might be the D (5 bases). The germline gives CDR1 MNHEY, CDR2 SVGAGI. The CDR3 runs 14 residues. Trimming took 6 bases from V and 8 from J, leaving 17 bases between them. DNA of the CDR3: TGTGCCAGCAGCTTAGGACTGGAGGGGCACACCATATATTTT. It codes for CASSLGLEGHTIYF.

The CDR3 here is CASSFGTGAGEQYF. The DNA of the CDR3 is TGTGCCAGCAGCTTCGGGACAGGGGCCGGCGAGCAGTACTTC. This chain links TRBV11-2 with TRBJ2-7; TRBD1 matches at 10 bases. V lost 3 bases and J lost 6; bases outside the gene matches: 5. Germline V gene sequence: CDR1 SGHAT, CDR2 FQNNGV. The CDR3 loop spans 14 amino acids. The whole variable domain, filled in from reference TRBV11-2 and TRBJ2-7, reads EAGVAQSPRYKIIEKRQSVAFWCNPISGHATLYWYQQILGQGPKLLIQFQNNGVVDDSQLPKDRFSAERLKGVDSTLKIQPAKLEDSAVYLCASSFGTGAGEQYFGPGTRLTVT.

This chain links TRBV13 with TRBJ2-6, with D uncertain. Germline V CDR1 and CDR2: PRHDT, FYEKMQ (reference sequence). This CDR3 has 16 amino acids. The germline V and J ends were trimmed by 4 bases and 0 bases, with 10 bases remaining between them. The CDR3 sequence is CASSSTRNSGANVLTF. The CDR3 region has the DNA TGTGCCAGCAGCTCGACACGAAACTCTGGGGCCAACGTCCTGACTTTC.

The V call is TRBV4-1, the J call TRBJ2-7, with TRBD2 as a possible D gene (5 bases). The V gene's germline CDR1 is MGHRA and CDR2 YSYEKL. This CDR3 is 17 amino acids long. V was shortened by 0 bases and J by 6 bases, with 21 bases between the two germline ends. The CDR3 region has the DNA TGCGCCAGCAGCCAAGATTCGGGGAGTCCCCGGATTGGCGAGCAGTACTTC. Residues: CASSQDSGSPRIGEQYF.

The genes are TRBV30 and TRBJ2-1; 7 positions match TRBD1. Germline values: CDR1 GTSNPN, CDR2 SVGIG (reference sequence). With 2 bases clipped from V and 1 base from J, the junction kept 8 bases outside the gene matches. The CDR3 loop spans 16 amino acids. The CDR3 DNA reads TGTGCCTGGAGTACCCCAGAGGGGGCATCCTACAATGAGCAGTTCTTC. Amino acids: CAWSTPEGASYNEQFF.

This clone was seen only a few times. This chain links TRBV11-3 with TRBJ1-1, with D possibly matching TRBD1 (6 bases). V lost 3 bases and J lost 4, with 12 bases in between. Germline CDR1 is SGHNT and CDR2 is YENEEA. This CDR3 contains 14 residues. The CDR3 reads CASSLRGLSTEAFF. The CDR3 nucleotides are TGTGCCAGCAGCTTGAGGGGGTTGAGCACTGAAGCTTTCTTT. The full variable domain, rest sourced from reference TRBV11-3 and TRBJ1-1, is EAGVVQSPRYKIIEKKQPVAFWCNPISGHNTLYWYLQNLGQGPELLIRYENEEAVDDSQLPKDRFSAERLKGVDSTLKIQPAELGDSAVYLCASSLRGLSTEAFFGQGTRLTVV.

The rearrangement joins TRBV6-1 to TRBJ1-1; 11 bases are a match to TRBD1. Germline lookup yields CDR1 MNHNS and CDR2 SASEGT. Trimming took 1 base from V and 10 from J; bases not matched to a gene: 8. CDR3 size: 15 residues. As DNA, the CDR3 is TGTGCCAGCAGTGAAGAGAGGGACAGGGGGAATGGAGCTTTCTTT. Residues: CASSEERDRGNGAFF.

The chain uses TRBV10-1 and TRBJ2-7, with D perhaps matching TRBD2 (5 bases). The CDR3 has 13 residues. CDR1 and CDR2 (germline): WNHNN, SYGVQD (reference sequence). The V gene lost 2 bases and the J gene lost 5 bases, with 10 bases spanning the gap. The CDR3, as DNA: TGCGCCAGCAGTGAGGCTGAGGGTAACGAGCAGTACTTC. This encodes CASSEAEGNEQYF.

The chain combines TRBV2 with TRBJ1-2; TRBD1 matches 10 bases. The CDR3 contains 13 residues. Germline values: CDR1 SNHLY, CDR2 FYNNEI. The ends lost 7 bases at V and 6 bases at J; junction bases unmatched: 5. The CDR3, as DNA: TGTGCCAGCAACATCGGACAGGGGGATGGCTACACCTTC. It specifies CASNIGQGDGYTF.

The rearrangement uses TRBV19 and TRBJ2-1, with 9 bases identical to TRBD2. The CDR3 covers 14 residues. The V gene's germline CDR1 is LNHDA and CDR2 SQIVND (reference sequence). V lost 5 bases to trimming and J lost 3 bases; unmatched junction nucleotides: 2. CDR3 sequence (DNA): TGTGCCAGTAGTCATAGCGGGGGCTACAATGAGCAGTTCTTC. It codes for CASSHSGGYNEQFF. The variable domain in full, completed from reference TRBV19 and TRBJ2-1, reads DGGITQSPKYLFRKEGQNVTLSCEQNLNHDAMYWYRQDPGQGLRLIYYSQIVNDFQKGDIAEGYSVSREKKESFPLTVTSAQKNPTAFYLCASSHSGGYNEQFFGPGTRLTVL.

V and J are TRBV4-3 and TRBJ2-4, with TRBD2 as a possible D gene (5 bases). CDR3 length: 14 residues. The germline V and J ends were trimmed by 0 bases and 8 bases, with 11 bases remaining between them. Per the germline V gene, CDR1 is LGHNA and CDR2 is YSLEER. CDR3 coding DNA: TGCGCCAGCAGCCAAGAACGGGGAATAGACATTCAGTACTTC. It specifies CASSQERGIDIQYF.

CDR3 DNA sequence: TGTGCCAGCAGGGGGACAGTTCCTACCCCCTACGAGCAGTACTTC. This translates into CASRGTVPTPYEQYF. J is TRBJ2-7 and V is TRBV2; 7 bases are shared with TRBD1. CDR1 is SNHLY and CDR2 is FYNNEI in the germline V gene. V shed 6 bases and J 2 bases; nucleotides not matched to a gene: 10. This CDR3 contains 15 residues.

The J gene is TRBJ2-2, the V gene TRBV27; D is unresolved. The length of the CDR3 is 15 residues. Germline V gives CDR1 MNHEY, CDR2 SMNVEV (reference sequence). V dropped 7 bases and J dropped 6 bases, with 18 bases sitting between them. The CDR3 nucleotides are TGTGCCAGCATGGCCAGACTGTATGTTTCCGGGGAGCTGTTTTTT. Translation: CASMARLYVSGELFF.

The chain carries TRBV5-6 and TRBJ2-4; 7 bases agree with TRBD1. Trimming removed 4 bases from V and 6 bases from J; junction bases left unmatched: 7. The CDR3 consists of 14 residues. The germline V gene encodes CDR1 SGHDT and CDR2 YYEEEE. CDR3 in DNA: TGTGCCAGCAGCATTCCAGGGGGAAGAAACATTCAGTACTTC. This encodes CASSIPGGRNIQYF. The complete variable domain, with remaining parts taken from reference TRBV5-6 and TRBJ2-4, reads DAGVTQSPTHLIKTRGQQVTLRCSPKSGHDTVSWYQQALGQGPQFIFQYYEEEERQRGNFPDRFSGHQFPNYSSELNVNALLLGDSALYLCASSIPGGRNIQYFGAGTRLSVL.

The V gene is TRBV5-1, the J gene TRBJ2-7; D is perhaps TRBD2 (5 bases). V was trimmed by 0 bases and J by 2 bases, leaving 12 bases between them. The CDR3 contains 15 residues. From germline, CDR1 is SGHRS and CDR2 YFSETQ. CDR3 in amino acids: CASSLANRGPYEQYF. For the CDR3, the DNA is TGCGCCAGCAGCTTGGCGAATCGGGGTCCCTACGAGCAGTACTTC. Complete variable domain (other parts from reference TRBV5-1 and TRBJ2-7): KAGVTQTPRYLIKTRGQQVTLSCSPISGHRSVSWYQQTPGQGLQFLFEYFSETQRNKGNFPGRFSGRQFSNSRSEMNVSTLELGDSALYLCASSLANRGPYEQYFGPGTRLTVT.

This chain connects TRBV15 to TRBJ2-3; 7 nucleotides agree with TRBD1. The CDR3 is 15 amino acids. The J segment lost 4 bases and the V segment lost 0 bases, leaving 4 bases of the junction unmatched. In germline, CDR1 is LNHNV, CDR2 YYDKDF (reference sequence). CDR3 nucleotide sequence: TGTGCCACCAGCAGAGATAGGGGGCGGGCAGATACGCAGTATTTT. Protein sequence: CATSRDRGRADTQYF.

This chain links TRBV5-1 with TRBJ1-6; D not certain. Germline CDR1 and CDR2: SGHRS and YFSETQ. Trimming shortened V by 5 bases and J by 5 bases, and 17 bases separated the two germline ends. This CDR3 is built from 16 residues. The CDR3 region is CASRVAEPANNSPLHF. In DNA form, the CDR3 reads TGCGCCAGCAGAGTTGCGGAACCCGCGAATAATTCACCCCTCCACTTT.